These 6 T cell receptor beta chains were sequenced from one sample in a study of glioma-infiltrating T cells after dendritic cell vaccination. Using immunoSEQ multiplex PCR, the repertoire was profiled, and TCRdb retains in-frame clones only, with some absent. The table lists 100,000 to 120,000 clones, almost 90% of them singletons, with 2.5% to 3% in the top ten. Indicated time point: after dendritic cell vaccination, including at tumor progression/relapse. Sequences were derived from blood, sampled after dendritic cell vaccination. These receptors originate from a human donor with glioblastoma.

The chain has TRBV10-2 and TRBJ2-1, with a possible D match to TRBD1 (5 bases). V lost 4 bases to trimming and J lost 0 bases, with 10 bases between them. CDR1 WSHSY and CDR2 SAAADI come from the germline V gene. There are 15 residues in the CDR3. CDR3 sequence: CASSVGEFSYNEQFF. The CDR3 coding sequence is TGCGCCAGCAGTGTAGGGGAATTCTCCTACAATGAGCAGTTCTTC.

The CDR3 sequence is CASSVSGNTIYF. CDR3 in DNA: TGTGCCAGCAGCGTCTCTGGAAACACCATATATTTT. The chain joins TRBV6-6 to TRBJ1-3; the D is unclear. Trimming shortened V by 6 bases and J by 0 bases, and 3 bases separated the two germline ends. Germline CDR1 reads MNHNY; CDR2 reads SVGAGI (reference sequence). The CDR3 is 12 amino acids.

V and J are TRBV2 and TRBJ1-5; tentatively, D is TRBD1 (5 bases). V was pared by 7 bases and J by 7 bases, with 20 bases between. The CDR3 has 15 amino acids. Germline CDR1 SNHLY, CDR2 FYNNEI. CDR3 sequence (DNA): TGTGCCAGCACCATGAGCGGGGGTTTAAGGCAGCCCCAGCATTTT. Its translation: CASTMSGGLRQPQHF. Full variable domain (remainder filled in from reference TRBV2 and TRBJ1-5): EPEVTQTPSHQVTQMGQEVILRCVPISNHLYFYWYRQILGQKVEFLVSFYNNEISEKSEIFDDQFSVERPDGSNFTLKIRSTKLEDSAMYFCASTMSGGLRQPQHFGDGTRLSIL.

V usage is TRBV6-1 and J usage is TRBJ2-2, with 9 nucleotides matching TRBD1. The CDR3 spans 15 residues. V lost 2 bases to trimming and J lost 3 bases; unmatched junction nucleotides: 1. The germline CDR1 and CDR2 sequences are MNHNS and SASEGT. The CDR3: CASSETGGYTGELFF. CDR3 nucleotide sequence: TGTGCCAGCAGTGAAACAGGGGGCTACACCGGGGAGCTGTTTTTT.

This chain connects TRBV29-1 to TRBJ2-5, with D maybe TRBD2 (5 bases). The V gene lost 6 bases and the J gene lost 0 bases, with 14 bases spanning the gap. Germline V gives CDR1 SQVTM, CDR2 ANQGSEA. The CDR3 is made up of 14 amino acids. CDR3 coding DNA: TGCAGCGTCCAAGAGGGAACGTACCAAGAGACCCAGTACTTC. The encoded protein is CSVQEGTYQETQYF.

J is TRBJ2-7 and V is TRBV5-4, with 10 bases matching TRBD2. This CDR3 has 18 amino acids. V lost 2 bases and J lost 2; bases outside the gene matches: 13. CDR1 and CDR2 from the germline V gene are SGHNT and YYREEE (reference sequence). DNA of the CDR3: TGTGCCAGCAGCTTAGCGGGGCTAGCGGGGGCCCTTACCTACGAGCAGTACTTC. As protein: CASSLAGLAGALTYEQYF.